The 15 T cell receptor beta chains below come from one sample, sequenced in a study of cytomegalovirus exposure and HLA in healthy donors. Primers: 60 Vbeta forward and 13 Jbeta reverse. Profiled with immunoSEQ multiplex PCR; TCRdb holds only in-frame clones, not every one. The sample lists roughly 120,000 clones; 75% to 85% were seen once. The sequenced sample consisted of PBMCs. These receptors all stem from a man in his thirties or forties in good health and CMV-seropositive.

This clone appeared a few times. This chain joins TRBV16 and TRBJ2-1; TRBD1 matches 8 bases. Germline CDR1 is KGHSY and CDR2 is FQNENV. This CDR3 has 16 residues. With 4 bases clipped from V and 8 bases from J, the junction kept 13 bases outside the gene matches. The CDR3 loop is CASSPSGTGLFDEQFF. The CDR3 DNA reads TGTGCCAGCAGCCCCTCGGGGACAGGACTATTCGATGAGCAGTTCTTC.

The V gene is TRBV18, the J gene TRBJ2-2; TRBD1 matches at 7 bases. Germline V lookup: CDR1 KGHSH, CDR2 LQKENI. The junction had 8 bases not matched to a gene; V was cut back by 3 bases and J by 1 base. The CDR3 loop spans 17 amino acids. For the CDR3, the DNA is TGTGCCAGCTCACCGCGACAGGGAGTAAGGAACACCGGGGAGCTGTTTTTT. This encodes CASSPRQGVRNTGELFF.

This clone was counted a few times. The rearrangement links TRBV13 to TRBJ2-7; 7 bases align to TRBD2. CDR3 length equals 19 residues. Germline V gene lookup returns CDR1 PRHDT and CDR2 FYEKMQ (reference sequence). Trimming took 1 base from V and 1 from J; bases not matched to a gene: 16. CDR3 loop: CASSLDYSGSVYGSYEQYF. Written as DNA, the CDR3 is TGTGCCAGCAGCTTAGATTATAGCGGGTCCGTGTACGGGTCCTACGAGCAGTACTTC.

This clone came up a few times. V gene TRBV2 combines with J gene TRBJ1-5; the match to TRBD1 covers 7 bases. The CDR3 covers 15 residues. CDR1 is SNHLY, CDR2 FYNNEI, per germline. The junction had 11 bases not matched to a gene; V was cut back by 6 bases and J by 6 bases. The CDR3 loop reads CASRRDRAAGQPQHF. DNA of the CDR3: TGTGCCAGCAGGCGAGACAGGGCCGCGGGTCAGCCCCAGCATTTT.

This clone appeared once. The rearrangement joins TRBV5-1 to TRBJ2-2; D may be TRBD1 (5 bases). The V end lost 3 bases, the J end lost 4 bases, and 13 bases lay between the germline ends. Germline lookup yields CDR1 SGHRS and CDR2 YFSETQ. The CDR3 length is 15 residues. For the CDR3, the DNA is TGCGCCAGCAGCTCGGACACCTTTTCCACCGGGGAGCTGTTTTTT. Translating gives CASSSDTFSTGELFF.

This clone was recorded a few times. This chain links TRBV5-1 with TRBJ2-5, with D possibly being TRBD1 (5 bases). This CDR3 is 14 amino acids long. The V end lost 3 bases, the J end lost 1 base, and 10 bases lay between the germline ends. Germline lookup yields CDR1 SGHRS and CDR2 YFSETQ. CDR3 nucleotide sequence: TGCGCCAGCAGCTCACGACAGTTCCAAGAGACCCAGTACTTC. Translating it yields CASSSRQFQETQYF.

This chain joins TRBV9 and TRBJ2-3, with 7 positions matching TRBD2. Germline V CDR1 and CDR2: SGDLS, YYNGEE. This CDR3 is built from 15 residues. Trimming took 2 bases from V and 4 from J; bases not matched to a gene: 7. The DNA of the CDR3 is TGTGCCAGCAGCGTTAGCGGGTCGGGGCCAGATACGCAGTATTTT. Protein sequence: CASSVSGSGPDTQYF.

This chain connects TRBV27 to TRBJ1-3; possible D gene TRBD1, 5 bases. V was cut by 3 bases and J by 4 bases, with 19 bases left in between. The CDR3 is 17 amino acids. The germline V gene has CDR1 MNHEY and CDR2 SMNVEV (reference sequence). The CDR3 spells CASSFIPPGLGGNTIYF. The CDR3, as DNA: TGTGCCAGCAGTTTTATCCCTCCAGGGCTGGGGGGAAACACCATATATTTT.

This chain uses TRBV27 with TRBJ2-7, with a possible D match to TRBD2 (6 bases). Germline V lookup: CDR1 MNHEY, CDR2 SMNVEV (reference sequence). This CDR3 comprises 11 residues. The ends were cut back, 6 bases at V and 6 bases at J, with 9 bases in the middle. The CDR3 loop is CASSPGGEQYF. DNA of the CDR3: TGTGCCAGCAGCCCCGGGGGCGAGCAGTACTTC.

The CDR3 loop is CASSPVRLAGGDEQFF. The CDR3 DNA sequence: TGTGCCAGCTCACCCGTACGACTAGCGGGAGGGGATGAGCAGTTCTTC. This chain uses TRBV18 with TRBJ2-1; the match to TRBD2 covers 14 bases. The V gene's germline CDR1 is KGHSH and CDR2 LQKENI. The CDR3 length is 16 residues. The trim removed 3 bases at V and 8 bases at J, leaving 6 bases unmatched.

The rearrangement links TRBV7-2 to TRBJ2-7; D remains unclear. CDR3 length: 13 amino acids. Germline CDR1 reads SGHTA; CDR2 reads FQGNSA. The V end lost 1 base, the J end lost 0 bases, and 4 bases lay between the germline ends. Written as DNA, the CDR3 is TGTGCCAGCAGCTTAGATTACTCCTACGAGCAGTACTTC. It is translated as CASSLDYSYEQYF.

The chain recombines TRBV5-5 with TRBJ1-2; the D is unclear. V lost 1 base and J lost 8, with 6 bases in between. The germline V gene has CDR1 SGHKS and CDR2 YYEKEE (reference sequence). This CDR3 is 11 amino acids long. The CDR3 DNA sequence: TGTGCCAGCAGCTTGAATCGGGGCTACACCTTC. Translating gives CASSLNRGYTF.

The gene calls are TRBV18 and TRBJ2-7; D possibly corresponds to TRBD1 (6 bases). Between the trimmed V and J ends, which lost 1 base and 2 bases, there was a span of 9 bases. The CDR3 totals 14 residues. Germline assignment: CDR1 KGHSH and CDR2 LQKENI. The CDR3 loop reads CASSPRTEAYEQYF. In nucleotides, the CDR3 is TGTGCCAGCTCACCACGGACAGAAGCCTACGAGCAGTACTTC.

The V call is TRBV7-2, the J call TRBJ1-6; a possible D gene is TRBD1 (5 bases). Germline V gene sequence: CDR1 SGHTA, CDR2 FQGNSA. The CDR3 contains 15 residues. Trimming left V 1 base short and J 4 bases short, with 8 bases between. The CDR3 reads CASSLGRAYNSPLHF. CDR3 DNA: TGTGCCAGCAGCTTAGGCAGGGCTTATAATTCACCCCTCCACTTT.

This chain joins TRBV7-9 and TRBJ1-2; 7 nucleotides line up with TRBD1. The CDR3 extends over 14 amino acids. V was pared by 3 bases and J by 6 bases, with 7 bases of the junction left unmatched. Germline lookup yields CDR1 SEHNR and CDR2 FQNEAQ (reference sequence). DNA of the CDR3: TGTGCCAGCAGCTTTTTGAGGGGGCTGAATGGCTACACCTTC. Translating it yields CASSFLRGLNGYTF.